Listed here are 8 T cell receptor beta chains from one sample, sequenced in a study of blood T cell repertoires in COVID-19. This table comes from immunoSEQ multiplex PCR, and its TCRdb copy is limited to in-frame clones, with some not included. The table includes approximately 60,000 clones, about 76% detected once. The sequenced material came from peripheral blood. Every receptor here comes from a human donor in a cohort sampled during active COVID-19.

The V gene is TRBV5-1, the J gene TRBJ2-1, with D unresolved. The CDR3 covers 13 residues. Germline-derived CDR1 and CDR2 are SGHRS and YFSETQ. V was cut by 0 bases and J by 6 bases, with 7 bases left in between. CDR3 nucleotide sequence: TGCGCCAGCAGCTTGGGAGGTAGCAATGAGCAGTTCTTC. This sequence encodes CASSLGGSNEQFF.

This clone has just a few counts. The chain has TRBV6-5 and TRBJ1-1; D is undetermined. This CDR3 is 14 amino acids long. The germline gives CDR1 MNHEY, CDR2 SVGAGI. Trimming pared 4 bases from V and 3 bases from J, leaving 12 bases between. The CDR3 nucleotides read TGTGCCAGCAGTTCACGGGAATGGGACACTGAAGCTTTCTTT. This codes for CASSSREWDTEAFF.

The gene calls are TRBV19 and TRBJ2-1; possible D gene TRBD2, 5 bases. The CDR3 runs to 16 residues. The ends were cut back, 6 bases at V and 2 bases at J, with 17 bases in the middle. Germline lookup yields CDR1 LNHDA and CDR2 SQIVND (reference sequence). The CDR3 DNA is TGTGCCAGTAGCCCTCCTCTAGCTGACACCTACAATGAGCAGTTCTTC. This sequence encodes CASSPPLADTYNEQFF.

The V call is TRBV27, the J call TRBJ1-2; 7 bases are a match to TRBD1. Germline V gene lookup returns CDR1 MNHEY and CDR2 SMNVEV (reference sequence). The CDR3 length is 16 residues. The V and J ends lost 4 bases and 4 bases, in that order; junction bases with no gene match: 12. DNA of the CDR3: TGTGCCAGCAGTTCGCGGGAAGGGGGCGTTGTCTATGGCTACACCTTC. Protein product: CASSSREGGVVYGYTF.

The CDR3, as DNA: TGTGCCATCAGTGACACAGGGGGCAAGGGCACTGAAGCTTTCTTT. It is translated as CAISDTGGKGTEAFF. The chain is built from TRBV10-3 and TRBJ1-1; 9 bases line up with TRBD1. CDR3 length equals 15 residues. The germline V gene encodes CDR1 ENHRY and CDR2 SYGVKD. Losses at the gene ends were 3 bases for V and 4 bases for J; bases not matched to a gene: 6.

This chain joins TRBV19 and TRBJ2-5; 9 nucleotides line up with TRBD2. The CDR3 extends over 15 amino acids. Trimming took 1 base from V and 4 from J; bases not matched to a gene: 4. The germline CDR1 and CDR2 sequences are LNHDA and SQIVND (reference sequence). CDR3 loop: CASSIGGTSLETQYF. The CDR3, as DNA: TGTGCCAGTAGTATAGGAGGGACTAGCCTAGAGACCCAGTACTTC.

V and J are TRBV19 and TRBJ1-3, with D unclear. V lost 6 bases to trimming and J lost 0 bases, with 12 bases between them. Germline CDR1 and CDR2: LNHDA and SQIVND (reference sequence). This CDR3 spans 15 amino acids. The DNA for the CDR3 is TGTGCCAGTAGCCCGACAAGGTCCTCTGGAAACACCATATATTTT. Protein product: CASSPTRSSGNTIYF.

The V gene is TRBV21-1, the J gene TRBJ1-3; no DNA check was done on the table's D call, TRBD1. TRBV21-1 is designated a pseudogene. CDR3 size: 16 residues. The CDR3 bases are TGTGCCAGCAGCAAAAGTGGACAGGGGAAAGGAAACACCATATATTTT. This encodes CASSKSGQGKGNTIYF.